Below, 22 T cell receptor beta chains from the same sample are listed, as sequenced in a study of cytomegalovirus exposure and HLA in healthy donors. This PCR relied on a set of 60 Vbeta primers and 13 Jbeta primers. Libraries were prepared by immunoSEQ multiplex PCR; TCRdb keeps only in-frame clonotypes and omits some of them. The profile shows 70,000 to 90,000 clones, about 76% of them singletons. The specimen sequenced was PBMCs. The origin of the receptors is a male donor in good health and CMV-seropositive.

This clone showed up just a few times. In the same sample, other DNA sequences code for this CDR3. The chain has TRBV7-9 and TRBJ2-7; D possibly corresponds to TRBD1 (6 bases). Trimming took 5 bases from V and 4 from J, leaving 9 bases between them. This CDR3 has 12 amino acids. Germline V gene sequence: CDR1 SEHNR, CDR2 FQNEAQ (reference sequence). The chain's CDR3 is CASSETGYEQYF. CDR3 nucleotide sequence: TGTGCCAGCAGCGAGACAGGTTACGAGCAGTACTTC.

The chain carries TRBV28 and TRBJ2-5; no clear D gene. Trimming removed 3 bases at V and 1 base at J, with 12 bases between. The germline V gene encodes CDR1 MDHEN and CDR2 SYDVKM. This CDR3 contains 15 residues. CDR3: CASSFLTYSQETQYF. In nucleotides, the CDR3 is TGTGCCAGCAGTTTCCTCACTTATTCCCAAGAGACCCAGTACTTC.

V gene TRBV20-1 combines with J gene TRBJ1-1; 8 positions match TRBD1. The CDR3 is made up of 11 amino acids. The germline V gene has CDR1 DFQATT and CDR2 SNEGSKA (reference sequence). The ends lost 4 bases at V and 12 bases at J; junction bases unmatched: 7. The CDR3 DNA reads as TGCAGTGCTAAACCGGGACAGGTTCCTTTCTTT. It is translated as CSAKPGQVPFF.

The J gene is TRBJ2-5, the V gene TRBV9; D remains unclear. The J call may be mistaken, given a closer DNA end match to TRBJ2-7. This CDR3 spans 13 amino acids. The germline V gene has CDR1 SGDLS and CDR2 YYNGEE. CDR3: CASSAQQSYEQYF. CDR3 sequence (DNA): TGTGCCAGCAGCGCCCAACAGTCCTACGAGCAGTACTTC.

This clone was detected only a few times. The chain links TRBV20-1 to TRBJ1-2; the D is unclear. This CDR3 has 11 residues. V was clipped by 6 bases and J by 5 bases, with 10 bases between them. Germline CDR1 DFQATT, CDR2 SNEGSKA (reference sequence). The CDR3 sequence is CSAHRIYGYTF. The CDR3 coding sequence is TGCAGTGCCCACAGAATTTATGGCTACACCTTC.

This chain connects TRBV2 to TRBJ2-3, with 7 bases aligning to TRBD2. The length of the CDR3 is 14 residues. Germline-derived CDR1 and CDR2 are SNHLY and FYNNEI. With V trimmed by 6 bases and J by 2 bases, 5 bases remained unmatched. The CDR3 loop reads CASRVGGITDTQYF. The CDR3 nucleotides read TGTGCCAGCAGGGTGGGGGGGATCACAGATACGCAGTATTTT.

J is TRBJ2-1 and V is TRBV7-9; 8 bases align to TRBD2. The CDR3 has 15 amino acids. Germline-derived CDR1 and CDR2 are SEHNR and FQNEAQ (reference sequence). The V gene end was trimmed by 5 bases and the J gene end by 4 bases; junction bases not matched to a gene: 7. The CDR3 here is CASSPGGGPYNEQFF. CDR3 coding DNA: TGTGCCAGCAGCCCCGGCGGGGGGCCTTACAATGAGCAGTTCTTC.

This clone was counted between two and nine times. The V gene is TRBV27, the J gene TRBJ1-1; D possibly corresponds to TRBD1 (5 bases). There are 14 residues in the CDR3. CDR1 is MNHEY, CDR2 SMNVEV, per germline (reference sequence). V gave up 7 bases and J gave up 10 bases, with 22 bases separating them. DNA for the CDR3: TGTGCCAGCACTCGAACGGGGGGTTCTTTTCCAGCTTTCTTT. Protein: CASTRTGGSFPAFF.

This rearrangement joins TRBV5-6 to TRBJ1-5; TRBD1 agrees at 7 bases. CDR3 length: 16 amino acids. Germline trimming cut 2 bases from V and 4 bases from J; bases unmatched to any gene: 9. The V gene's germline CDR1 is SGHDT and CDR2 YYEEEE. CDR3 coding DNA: TGTGCCAGCAGCTTCTCCGGGACAGACTTAAATCAGCCCCAGCATTTT. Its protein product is CASSFSGTDLNQPQHF.

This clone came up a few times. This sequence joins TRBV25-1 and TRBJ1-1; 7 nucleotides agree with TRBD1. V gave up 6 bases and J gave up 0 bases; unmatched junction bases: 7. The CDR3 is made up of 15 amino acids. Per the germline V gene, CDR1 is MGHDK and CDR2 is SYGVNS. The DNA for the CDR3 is TGTGCCAGCAGCAGTAACAGGGGAGTGAACACTGAAGCTTTCTTT. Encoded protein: CASSSNRGVNTEAFF.

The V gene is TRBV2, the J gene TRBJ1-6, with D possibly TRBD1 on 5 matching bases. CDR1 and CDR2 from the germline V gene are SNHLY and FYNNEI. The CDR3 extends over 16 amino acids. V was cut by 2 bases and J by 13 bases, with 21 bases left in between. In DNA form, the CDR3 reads TGTGCCAGCAGTGAAAGTACGAGGACGGGGGTAATTCCCCTCCACTTT. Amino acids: CASSESTRTGVIPLHF.

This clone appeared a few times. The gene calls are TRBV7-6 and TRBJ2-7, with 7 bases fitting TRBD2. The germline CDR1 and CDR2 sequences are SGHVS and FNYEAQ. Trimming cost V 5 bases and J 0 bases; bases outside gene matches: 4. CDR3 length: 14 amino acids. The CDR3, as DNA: TGTGCCAGCAGCGCAGCGGGGAGCTCCTACGAGCAGTACTTC. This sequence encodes CASSAAGSSYEQYF. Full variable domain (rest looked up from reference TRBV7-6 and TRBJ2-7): GAGVSQSPRYKVTKRGQDVALRCDPISGHVSLYWYRQALGQGPEFLTYFNYEAQQDKSGLPNDRFSAERPEGSISTLTIQRTEQRDSAMYRCASSAAGSSYEQYFGPGTRLTVT.

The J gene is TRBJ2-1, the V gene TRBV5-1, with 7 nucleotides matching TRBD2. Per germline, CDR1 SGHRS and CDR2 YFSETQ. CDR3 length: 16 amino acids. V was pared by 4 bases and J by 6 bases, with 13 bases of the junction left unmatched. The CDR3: CASSEISGTRSNEQFF. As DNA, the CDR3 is TGCGCCAGCAGCGAAATAAGCGGGACTCGATCCAATGAGCAGTTCTTC.

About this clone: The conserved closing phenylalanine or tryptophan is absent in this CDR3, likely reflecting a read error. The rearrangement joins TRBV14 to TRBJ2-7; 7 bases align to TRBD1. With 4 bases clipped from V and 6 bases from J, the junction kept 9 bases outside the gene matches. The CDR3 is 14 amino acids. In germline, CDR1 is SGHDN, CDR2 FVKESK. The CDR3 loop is CASSPTWRTGEQYL. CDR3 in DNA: TGTGCCAGCAGCCCGACGTGGAGGACAGGCGAGCAGTACCTC.

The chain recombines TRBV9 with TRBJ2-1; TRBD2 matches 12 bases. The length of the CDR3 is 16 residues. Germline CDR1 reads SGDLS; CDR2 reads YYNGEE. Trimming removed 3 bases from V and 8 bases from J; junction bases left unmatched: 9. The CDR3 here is CASSAELAGGGDEQFF. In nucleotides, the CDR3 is TGTGCCAGCAGCGCAGAGCTAGCGGGAGGGGGCGATGAGCAGTTCTTC.

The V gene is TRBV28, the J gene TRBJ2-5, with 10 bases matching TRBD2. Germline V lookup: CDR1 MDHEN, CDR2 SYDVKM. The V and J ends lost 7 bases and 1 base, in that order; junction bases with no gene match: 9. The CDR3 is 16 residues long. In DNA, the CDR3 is TGTGCCAGCACCCGATGGTGGACTAGCGGCCAAGAGACCCAGTACTTC. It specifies CASTRWWTSGQETQYF.

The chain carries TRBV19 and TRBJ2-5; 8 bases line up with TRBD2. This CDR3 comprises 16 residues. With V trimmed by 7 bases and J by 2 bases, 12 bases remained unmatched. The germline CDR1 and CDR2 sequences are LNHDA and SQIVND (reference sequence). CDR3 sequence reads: CASKDRWASGQETQYF. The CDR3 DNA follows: TGTGCCAGTAAAGATAGGTGGGCTAGCGGGCAAGAGACCCAGTACTTC.

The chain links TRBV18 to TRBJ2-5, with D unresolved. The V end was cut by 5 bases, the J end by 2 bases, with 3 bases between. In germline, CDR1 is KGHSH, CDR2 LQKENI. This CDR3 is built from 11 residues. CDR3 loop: CASSSQETQYF. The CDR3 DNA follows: TGTGCCAGCTCATCGCAAGAGACCCAGTACTTC. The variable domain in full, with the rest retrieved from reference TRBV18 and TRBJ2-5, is NAGVMQNPRHLVRRRGQEARLRCSPMKGHSHVYWYRQLPEEGLKFMVYLQKENIIDESGMPKERFSAEFPKEGPSILRIQQVVRGDSAAYFCASSSQETQYFGPGTRLLVL.

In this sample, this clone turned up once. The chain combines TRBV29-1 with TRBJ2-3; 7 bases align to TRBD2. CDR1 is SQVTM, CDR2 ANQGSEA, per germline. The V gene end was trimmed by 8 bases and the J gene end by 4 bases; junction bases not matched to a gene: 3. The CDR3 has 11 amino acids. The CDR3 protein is CSLGGADTQYF. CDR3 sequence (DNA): TGCAGCTTGGGAGGGGCAGATACGCAGTATTTT.

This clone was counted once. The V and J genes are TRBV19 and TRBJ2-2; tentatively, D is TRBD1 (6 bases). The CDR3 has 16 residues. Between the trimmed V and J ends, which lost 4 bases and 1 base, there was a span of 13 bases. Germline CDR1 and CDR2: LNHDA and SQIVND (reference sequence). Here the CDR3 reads CASSNRDTGNTGELFF. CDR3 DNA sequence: TGTGCCAGTAGTAACCGGGACACCGGGAACACCGGGGAGCTGTTTTTT.

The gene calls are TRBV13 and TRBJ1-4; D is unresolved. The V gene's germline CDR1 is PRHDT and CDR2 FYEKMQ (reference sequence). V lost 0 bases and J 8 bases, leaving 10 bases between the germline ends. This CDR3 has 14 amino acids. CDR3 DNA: TGTGCCAGCAGCTTAGGGAGCCCGAAGGAAAAACTGTTTTTT. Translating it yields CASSLGSPKEKLFF.

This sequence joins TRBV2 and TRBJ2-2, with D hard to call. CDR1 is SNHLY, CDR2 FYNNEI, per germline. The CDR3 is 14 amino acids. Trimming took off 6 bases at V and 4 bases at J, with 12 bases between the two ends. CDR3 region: CASRGPRGTGELFF. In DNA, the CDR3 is TGTGCCAGCAGAGGTCCGCGAGGCACCGGGGAGCTGTTTTTT.